This T cell receptor beta chain derives from a study of shared clonotypes between healthy human individuals. General study findings and limits: Generally, naive subsets (rather than memory subsets) showed larger estimated richness.

Data came from immunoSEQ multiplex PCR; TCRdb stores just in-frame clones and leaves some out. This sample has hundreds of thousands of clones, with approximately 79% found just once. This clone was seen ten or more times. The target antigen is unknown. The V end was cut by 6 bases, the J end by 4 bases, with 12 bases between. CDR3 size: 13 residues. The germline gives CDR1 MDHEN, CDR2 SYDVKM. Those who donated, Caucasian adults without exception, all lived in Nashville, Tennessee. Material for sequencing was memory CD4+ T cells sorted from blood. Sample subset: CD45RA-negative fraction. This chain connects TRBV28 to TRBJ2-5; a possible D gene is TRBD2 (6 bases). The sequence was obtained from a young man in good health. CDR3 bases: TGTGCCAGCAGGCTCGGAGCGGGAGAGACCCAGTACTTC. It specifies CASRLGAGETQYF.